These 28 T cell receptor beta chains share one sample of origin, sequenced in a study of blood T cell repertoires in COVID-19. The repertoire was sequenced with immunoSEQ multiplex PCR; TCRdb's copy has only in-frame clones and lacks some. The data contain about 270,000 clones, around four fifths of them singletons. The sample was peripheral blood. These receptors were collected from a woman aged 45-65 years who had recovered from COVID-19.

The V and J genes are TRBV28 and TRBJ1-2; D not resolved. Germline V gene sequence: CDR1 MDHEN, CDR2 SYDVKM. The CDR3 consists of 13 residues. V was shortened by 2 bases and J by 2 bases, with 6 bases between the two germline ends. CDR3 bases: TGTGCCAGCAGTTTAACCCTAAACTATGGCTACACCTTC. This translates into CASSLTLNYGYTF.

The chain has TRBV24-1 and TRBJ1-6; a weak D match, TRBD1 (5 bases). The CDR3 consists of 13 residues. V dropped 6 bases and J dropped 5 bases, with 7 bases sitting between them. CDR1 is KGHDR, CDR2 SFDVKD, per germline. The CDR3 nucleotides read TGTGCCACCAGTTCACAGGATAATTCACCCCTCCACTTT. It yields the protein CATSSQDNSPLHF.

The chain employs TRBV6-2 or TRBV6-3 and TRBJ1-1; 7 nucleotides line up with TRBD1. The V and J ends lost 5 bases and 3 bases, in that order; junction bases with no gene match: 3. Germline V gene sequence: CDR1 MNHEY, CDR2 SVGEGT. CDR3 length equals 13 residues. Here the CDR3 reads CASSIQGDTEAFF. For the CDR3, the DNA is TGTGCCAGCAGTATCCAGGGGGACACTGAAGCTTTCTTT.

This clone came up once. V is TRBV6-5 and J is TRBJ2-3, with 13 nucleotides matching TRBD2. Germline CDR1 reads MNHEY; CDR2 reads SVGAGI. The V segment lost 0 bases and the J segment 6 bases; nucleotides outside the gene matches: 0. The CDR3 has 15 residues. The chain's CDR3 is CASSYSTSGRDTQYF. CDR3 nucleotides: TGTGCCAGCAGTTACTCGACTAGCGGGAGGGATACGCAGTATTTT.

The CDR3 protein is CSARAGLEAFF. CDR3 nucleotide sequence: TGCAGTGCTAGAGCAGGACTTGAGGCTTTCTTT. The chain combines TRBV20-1 with TRBJ1-1; D unclear. Germline CDR1 and CDR2: DFQATT and SNEGSKA (reference sequence). This CDR3 spans 11 amino acids. Trimming removed 1 base at V and 11 bases at J, with 11 bases between.

The chain joins TRBV5-1 to TRBJ2-1; 9 nucleotides line up with TRBD2. This CDR3 spans 15 amino acids. The germline V gene encodes CDR1 SGHRS and CDR2 YFSETQ. Trimming took 3 bases from V and 2 from J; bases not matched to a gene: 3. The CDR3 reads CASSSSSGTYNEQFF. The CDR3 DNA reads as TGCGCCAGCAGCTCCTCTAGCGGGACCTACAATGAGCAGTTCTTC. Looking up the rest from reference TRBV5-1 and TRBJ2-1 gives the full variable domain: KAGVTQTPRYLIKTRGQQVTLSCSPISGHRSVSWYQQTPGQGLQFLFEYFSETQRNKGNFPGRFSGRQFSNSRSEMNVSTLELGDSALYLCASSSSSGTYNEQFFGPGTRLTVL.

The chain recombines TRBV19 with TRBJ1-1, with a tentative D call TRBD1 (5 bases). Germline V gene lookup returns CDR1 LNHDA and CDR2 SQIVND (reference sequence). CDR3 length equals 15 residues. Deletions cut 0 bases from V and 6 bases from J, with 14 bases between. CDR3 sequence reads: CASSIEVGRGAEAFF. The CDR3 DNA reads TGTGCCAGTAGTATAGAAGTGGGGCGGGGCGCTGAAGCTTTCTTT.

V is TRBV27 and J is TRBJ2-7, with TRBD1 identical over 7 bases. This CDR3 has 14 residues. Germline trimming cut 3 bases from V and 1 base from J; bases unmatched to any gene: 3. CDR1 is MNHEY, CDR2 SMNVEV, per germline (reference sequence). As DNA, the CDR3 is TGTGCCAGCAGTTTTCAGGGGGTATCCTACGAGCAGTACTTC. Encoded protein: CASSFQGVSYEQYF.

The V call is TRBV18, the J call TRBJ1-5; 7 bases match TRBD1. The CDR3 is 14 residues long. Germline loops: CDR1 KGHSH, CDR2 LQKENI. The ends lost 2 bases at V and 6 bases at J; junction bases unmatched: 4. The chain's CDR3 is CASSPDRVAQPQHF. The CDR3 nucleotides read TGTGCCAGCTCACCAGACAGGGTGGCTCAGCCCCAGCATTTT. Complete variable domain (other parts from reference TRBV18 and TRBJ1-5): NAGVMQNPRHLVRRRGQEARLRCSPMKGHSHVYWYRQLPEEGLKFMVYLQKENIIDESGMPKERFSAEFPKEGPSILRIQQVVRGDSAAYFCASSPDRVAQPQHFGDGTRLSIL.

The chain carries TRBV12-1 and TRBJ2-7; the listed D gene, TRBD2, was not tested against the DNA. TRBV12-1 is described as a pseudogene. This CDR3 contains 14 residues. The CDR3 sequence: CASKKRDTAYEQYF. CDR3 in DNA: TGTGCCAGCAAGAAGCGGGACACCGCCTACGAGCAGTACTTC.

The genes are TRBV6-2 or TRBV6-3 and TRBJ2-1, with 8 bases aligning to TRBD2. The CDR3 is 15 amino acids. Germline CDR1 MNHEY, CDR2 SVGEGT. V dropped 0 bases and J dropped 12; count of bases not matched to a gene: 10. CDR3 sequence: CASSYSLAGSRGQFF. The DNA for the CDR3 is TGTGCCAGCAGTTACTCTCTAGCGGGCTCACGGGGGCAGTTCTTC.

This clone turned up a few times. Relative to the germline gene, one junction end is altered; a read error may explain this. The DNA of the CDR3 is TGCAGCGTTGAAGATACACAGGGGTCCCGTTTT. Residues: CSVEDTQGSRF. The chain has TRBV29-1 and TRBJ1-2, with 7 bases aligning to TRBD1. The CDR3 contains 11 residues. Germline CDR1 reads SQVTM; CDR2 reads ANQGSEA. Full variable domain (remainder filled in from reference TRBV29-1 and TRBJ1-2): SAVISQKPSRDICQRGTSLTIQCQVDSQVTMMFWYRQQPGQSLTLIATANQGSEATYESGFVIDKFPISRPNLTFSTLTVSNMSPEDSSIYLCSVEDTQGSRFGSGTRLTVV.

The rearrangement uses TRBV25-1 and TRBJ2-7, with 10 bases identical to TRBD1. The J segment lost 9 bases and the V segment lost 1 base, leaving 6 bases of the junction unmatched. The germline V gene has CDR1 MGHDK and CDR2 SYGVNS. The CDR3 has 14 amino acids. In nucleotides, the CDR3 is TGTGCCAGCAGTGAATTCGGGACAGGGGTCGTGCAGTACTTC. Translation gives CASSEFGTGVVQYF.

V gene TRBV27 combines with J gene TRBJ1-1, with 9 bases aligning to TRBD1. CDR3 length: 13 residues. V trimming: 5 bases; J trimming: 5 bases; junction bases outside the gene matches: 3. Per germline, CDR1 MNHEY and CDR2 SMNVEV (reference sequence). The CDR3 sequence is CASSRQGETEAFF. The CDR3 DNA follows: TGTGCCAGCAGTCGACAGGGGGAGACTGAAGCTTTCTTT.

This clone came up once. Compared with germline, one end of the junction differs, possibly owing to a read error. The chain joins TRBV2 to TRBJ1-1, with D tentatively TRBD1 (5 bases). CDR3 length equals 13 residues. Germline-derived CDR1 and CDR2 are SNHLY and FYNNEI. CDR3 in DNA: TGTGCCAGCAGGGAAGGGGCGAACACTGAAGCTTTCTTT. As protein: CASREGANTEAFF.

The chain links TRBV7-2 to TRBJ2-1; 9 positions agree with TRBD2. Germline CDR1 reads SGHTA; CDR2 reads FQGNSA. CDR3 length equals 16 residues. The V segment lost 5 bases and the J segment 5 bases; nucleotides outside the gene matches: 10. CDR3 DNA: TGTGCCAGCAGCCCCTTGCGGGAGGGAGGGAACAATGAGCAGTTCTTC. Translation gives CASSPLREGGNNEQFF. The full variable domain, with the rest looked up from reference TRBV7-2 and TRBJ2-1, is GAGVSQSPSNKVTEKGKDVELRCDPISGHTALYWYRQSLGQGLEFLIYFQGNSAPDKSGLPSDRFSAERTGGSVSTLTIQRTQQEDSAVYLCASSPLREGGNNEQFFGPGTRLTVL.

The table lists this clone with a count of one. The chain links TRBV4-1 to TRBJ2-7; TRBD1 might be the D (7 bases). Trimming stripped 0 bases from V and 7 bases from J, with 19 bases between. This CDR3 is built from 16 residues. Germline loops: CDR1 MGHRA, CDR2 YSYEKL. The CDR3 DNA reads TGCGCCAGCAGCCAAGAGGGCGGCAGGGGGGCTGGGGAGCAGTACTTC. Its protein product is CASSQEGGRGAGEQYF.

The chain recombines TRBV28 with TRBJ1-6, with D hard to call. With 6 bases removed from V and 0 bases from J, the gap between germline ends came to 18 bases. From germline, CDR1 is MDHEN and CDR2 SYDVKM. The CDR3 extends over 18 amino acids. The CDR3 bases are TGTGCCAGCAGCGAAGGGAGGGCCCGGAGCTCCTATAATTCACCCCTCCACTTT. Translation gives CASSEGRARSSYNSPLHF. Together with reference TRBV28 and TRBJ1-6, the CDR3 gives the full variable domain: DVKVTQSSRYLVKRTGEKVFLECVQDMDHENMFWYRQDPGLGLRLIYFSYDVKMKEKGDIPEGYSVSREKKERFSLILESASTNQTSMYLCASSEGRARSSYNSPLHFGNGTRLTVT.

This clone was counted a single time. The rearrangement uses TRBV5-1 and TRBJ1-2, with a tentative D call TRBD1 (6 bases). The germline V gene has CDR1 SGHRS and CDR2 YFSETQ. V lost 0 bases and J 0 bases, leaving 15 bases between the germline ends. The CDR3 consists of 17 residues. CDR3 in DNA: TGCGCCAGCAGCTTGGGCGGACAGCCTTTAGCTAACTATGGCTACACCTTC. Residues: CASSLGGQPLANYGYTF.

The rearrangement links TRBV14 to TRBJ1-1; a possible D gene is TRBD1 (5 bases). Looked up from germline, CDR1 is SGHDN and CDR2 is FVKESK. Trimming pared 6 bases from V and 0 bases from J, leaving 14 bases between. This CDR3 comprises 15 residues. This CDR3 is CASSWGGSLNTEAFF. CDR3 DNA sequence: TGTGCCAGCAGTTGGGGCGGATCTCTGAACACTGAAGCTTTCTTT.

The genes are TRBV30 and TRBJ1-1; D unresolved. CDR1 is GTSNPN and CDR2 is SVGIG in the germline V gene (reference sequence). Trimming took 3 bases from V and 0 from J, leaving 8 bases between them. The CDR3 contains 13 residues. CDR3 coding DNA: TGTGCCTGGAGGCAGTTCATGAACACTGAAGCTTTCTTT. Translation: CAWRQFMNTEAFF.

V usage is TRBV6-5 and J usage is TRBJ1-2; tentatively, D is TRBD1 (5 bases). Germline loops: CDR1 MNHEY, CDR2 SVGAGI. Trimming cost V 6 bases and J 3 bases, with 14 bases left between them. The CDR3 covers 14 residues. The CDR3 DNA reads TGTGCCAGCAGACGGGGGGAGGGCGACTATGGCTACACCTTC. Amino acids: CASRRGEGDYGYTF.

CDR3 sequence (DNA): TGTGCCAGTAGTATTTGGCGGGCCACTAACTATGGCTACACCTTC. It is translated as CASSIWRATNYGYTF. The genes are TRBV19 and TRBJ1-2; D is unresolved. V was pared by 3 bases and J by 0 bases, with 11 bases between. The CDR3 spans 15 residues. Per the germline V gene, CDR1 is LNHDA and CDR2 is SQIVND (reference sequence). Looking up the rest from reference TRBV19 and TRBJ1-2 gives the full variable domain: DGGITQSPKYLFRKEGQNVTLSCEQNLNHDAMYWYRQDPGQGLRLIYYSQIVNDFQKGDIAEGYSVSREKKESFPLTVTSAQKNPTAFYLCASSIWRATNYGYTFGSGTRLTVV.

The V and J genes are TRBV9 and TRBJ1-1; TRBD1 is a possible D gene (6 bases). From germline, CDR1 is SGDLS and CDR2 YYNGEE. Trimming took off 3 bases at V and 4 bases at J, with 13 bases between the two ends. This CDR3 has 14 amino acids. CDR3 coding DNA: TGTGCCAGCAGCGCGACAGGACTTACCACTGAAGCTTTCTTT. This translates into CASSATGLTTEAFF.

V is TRBV28 and J is TRBJ1-3, with D possibly TRBD1 on 5 matching bases. Germline V CDR1 and CDR2: MDHEN, SYDVKM. This CDR3 is built from 15 residues. V lost 2 bases and J 0 bases, leaving 8 bases between the germline ends. The CDR3 DNA sequence: TGTGCCAGCAGTTTAGACAGAAGCTCTGGAAACACCATATATTTT. Translation gives CASSLDRSSGNTIYF.

This clone was detected once. The chain is built from TRBV24-1 and TRBJ2-1, with 12 nucleotides matching TRBD2. V gave up 3 bases and J gave up 6 bases; unmatched junction bases: 5. This CDR3 spans 16 amino acids. Germline values: CDR1 KGHDR, CDR2 SFDVKD. For the CDR3, the DNA is TGTGCCACCAGTGATCCGACTAGCGGGGGCACCAATGAGCAGTTCTTC. Translating gives CATSDPTSGGTNEQFF.

The J gene is TRBJ2-2, the V gene TRBV9; D ambiguous. Trimming removed 0 bases at V and 4 bases at J, with 10 bases between. The CDR3 loop spans 15 amino acids. CDR1 and CDR2 (germline): SGDLS, YYNGEE. DNA for the CDR3: TGTGCCAGCAGCGTAGTAGCCGGAAGCACCGGGGAGCTGTTTTTT. It specifies CASSVVAGSTGELFF.

CDR3 in amino acids: CSRGHNEQFF. The CDR3 nucleotides are TGCAGCAGGGGCCACAATGAGCAGTTCTTC. V gene TRBV20-1 combines with J gene TRBJ2-1; D is possibly TRBD1 (6 bases). Germline loops: CDR1 DFQATT, CDR2 SNEGSKA (reference sequence). CDR3 length: 10 residues.